This T cell receptor (beta chain) was observed in a study of shared T cell receptors in the human thymus (dated by TCRdb to the early 2020s). Notes on the research overall: The study examined how self-reactive, shared T-cell receptor alpha chains are generated in the human thymus.

Points on this clone: No antigen is known for it. No per-base quality is available; no much larger clone lies one base away.

Spanning cysteine to phenylalanine, the CDR3 consists of 18 amino acids. The only DNA kept is the CDR3, 54 bases in frame from the first base. V lost 4 bases and J lost 1 base, and the count of bases not matched to a germline gene is 13. According to the germline V gene, CDR1 reads LGHNA and CDR2 reads YSLEER. Libraries were constructed by the immunoSEQ multiplex PCR assay. TCRdb holds this immuneACCESS table with in-frame rearrangements only. Some clones are missing; in checked studies, unresolved V genes explain under half, and the rest has no known cause. The sample table contains about 660,000 clones; only one count was recorded for roughly 90% of them. The ten largest clones take up about 0.01% of the sample. These same data were also listed under a study on human thymus T cells. As the second study states: Donors were immunologically healthy infants undergoing open corrective cardiac surgery for congenital heart defects in Finland. Thymus tissue was obtained as surgical resects removed during corrective cardiac surgery. Usage of V and J gene segments appeared to be biased in both the thymic and the peripheral blood repertoires. According to the related research, thymic TCR repertoires were highly overlapping among unrelated individuals. TCR alpha and beta repertoires from about 8 infant thymus samples and four related peripheral blood samples were characterized in the study. Donor ages ranged from roughly 6 to 250 days, and the cohort comprised over five male and a couple of female infants. After being mechanically released from the tissue, thymocytes were kept at -70 degrees C in pellets of about 9.5-30 million cells. A QIAsymphony instrument was used to extract genomic DNA from frozen cell pellets. The immunoSEQ multiplex PCR assay was used to amplify the TCRB and TCRAD loci from a standardized amount of quality-controlled genomic DNA. The amplicons spanned the V(D)J region and were long enough to cover the CDR3 and allow V and J genes to be identified. The amplicons were sequenced on an Illumina platform via the commercial immunoSEQ service. Primer bias and sequencing errors were corrected as previously described, and TCRAD and TCRB definitions were based on the IMGT database. immunoSEQ Analyzer 3.0 and VDJTools were used for repertoire analysis, which covered basic statistics, V/J segment usage, diversity estimates, rarefaction and pairwise overlap. Diversity was estimated using the Chao1, ChaoE, Efron-Thisted, Shannon and inverse Simpson indices, and was also estimated on datasets down-sampled to the size of the smallest sample. For repertoire overlap, CDR3 nucleotide sequence, V gene and J gene had to match strictly, and clustering was done by Jaccard-based multidimensional scaling. On average, thymus samples yielded around 800,000 unique TCRB clonotypes, whereas blood samples yielded 75,000 to 95,000.

The specimen sequenced was thymocytes. This TCR was recovered from a boy under two years old with a congenital heart defect. Donor details come from another sample of the same person, matched by shared clones. Here the chain combines TRBV4-3 and TRBJ2-7; 10 of the junction bases match TRBD2. The nucleotides read TGCGCCAGCAGCCCACACCTCAGCGGGAGGGCCGTATCCTACGAGCAGTACTTC. It translates as CASSPHLSGRAVSYEQYF.